A single sample is the source of the 16 T cell receptor beta chains below, sequenced in a study of shared clonotypes between healthy human individuals (dated by TCRdb to 2019 to 2021). The library was produced with the immunoSEQ multiplex PCR assay. Here the immuneACCESS table is served through TCRdb, limited to in-frame sequences with V and J called. Missing clones are a known gap in these copies; in checked studies unresolved V genes cover under half, and the rest lacks a known reason. The sample contains 550,000 to 600,000 clones, about 98% of them found a single time. Together, the top ten hold 0.25% to 0.35% of the sample. CD8 naive samples were CD45RO-negative cells positively selected for CCR7, giving a CD45RA+CCR7+ population that excluded TemRA cells. Sample: naive CD8+ T cells sorted from blood. Taken with the paper, the label for cell subset or site translates to: CD45RA+CCR7+. These receptors were obtained from a man aged 30-40 years in good health.

The chain couples TRBV6-5 to TRBJ2-2; D is ambiguous. The CDR3 sequence is 14 residues long. V lost 8 bases and J 1 base, leaving 11 bases between the germline ends. Looked up from germline, CDR1 is MNHEY and CDR2 is SVGAGI. CDR3: CASGNRGNTGELFF. DNA of the CDR3: TGTGCCAGCGGGAACCGCGGGAACACCGGGGAGCTGTTTTTT.

Details on this clone: Other nucleotide sequences in the sample specify the same CDR3. This chain uses TRBV9 with TRBJ2-7; TRBD1 is a possible D gene (6 bases). Deletions cut 0 bases from V and 2 bases from J, with 9 bases between. Per germline, CDR1 SGDLS and CDR2 YYNGEE. This CDR3 comprises 14 residues. This CDR3 is CASSVEGGTYEQYF. CDR3 bases: TGTGCCAGCAGCGTAGAAGGGGGAACCTACGAGCAGTACTTC.

The J gene is TRBJ2-1, the V gene TRBV7-9; a possible D gene is TRBD2 (5 bases). The CDR3 is 14 amino acids. Per the germline V gene, CDR1 is SEHNR and CDR2 is FQNEAQ (reference sequence). Deletions cut 5 bases from V and 7 bases from J, with 15 bases between. The CDR3 here is CASSPSSRGNEQFF. DNA of the CDR3: TGTGCCAGCAGCCCCAGCTCCCGCGGGAATGAGCAGTTCTTC.

This clone has only one observation. The chain combines TRBV9 with TRBJ2-5; 12 bases agree with TRBD2. V was clipped by 0 bases and J by 5 bases; unmatched bases: 5. Germline loops: CDR1 SGDLS, CDR2 YYNGEE. CDR3 length: 16 amino acids. The DNA for the CDR3 is TGTGCCAGCAGCGTAGTTGGGCTAGCGGGAGGGGAGACCCAGTACTTC. It translates to CASSVVGLAGGETQYF.

This clone was detected once. The chain links TRBV13 to TRBJ2-1, with 9 bases matching TRBD1. Germline assignment: CDR1 PRHDT and CDR2 FYEKMQ (reference sequence). The CDR3 is 17 amino acids. V lost 7 bases to trimming and J lost 2 bases; unmatched junction nucleotides: 12. CDR3 coding DNA: TGTGCCAGCATGCGCAACCCCGGGACAGGGACCTACAATGAGCAGTTCTTC. Residues: CASMRNPGTGTYNEQFF.

The CDR3 reads CASSVEGADEKLFF. CDR3 nucleotide sequence: TGTGCCAGCAGCGTTGAAGGGGCGGATGAAAAACTGTTTTTT. The V call is TRBV9, the J call TRBJ1-4, with D possibly being TRBD1 (5 bases). Trimming shortened V by 2 bases and J by 6 bases, and 11 bases separated the two germline ends. Germline loops: CDR1 SGDLS, CDR2 YYNGEE. The CDR3 extends over 14 amino acids.

The chain employs TRBV6-5 and TRBJ2-7; 9 nucleotides match TRBD2. The germline V gene encodes CDR1 MNHEY and CDR2 SVGAGI. Trimming at V came to 0 bases and at J to 3 bases, leaving 3 bases not matched to a gene. The CDR3 contains 15 residues. The CDR3 here is CASSYSETSGYEQYF. In nucleotides, the CDR3 is TGTGCCAGCAGTTACTCGGAGACTAGCGGCTACGAGCAGTACTTC.

The chain has TRBV27 and TRBJ1-1; D ambiguous. This CDR3 is built from 12 residues. The germline V and J ends were trimmed by 6 bases and 3 bases, with 8 bases remaining between them. Germline CDR1 reads MNHEY; CDR2 reads SMNVEV (reference sequence). The CDR3 loop reads CASSGYYTEAFF. For the CDR3, the DNA is TGTGCCAGCAGCGGGTATTACACTGAAGCTTTCTTT.

The V call is TRBV7-9, the J call TRBJ1-2; 9 bases map to TRBD1. This CDR3 is built from 14 residues. The germline V gene has CDR1 SEHNR and CDR2 FQNEAQ (reference sequence). Unmatched junction bases numbered 2, after V lost 3 bases and J lost 3 bases. The chain's CDR3 is CASSFRDRDYGYTF. For the CDR3, the DNA is TGTGCCAGCAGCTTCCGGGACAGGGACTATGGCTACACCTTC.

The rearrangement joins TRBV28 to TRBJ1-2; the match to TRBD1 covers 7 bases. V was clipped by 6 bases and J by 10 bases; unmatched bases: 2. In germline, CDR1 is MDHEN, CDR2 SYDVKM. CDR3 length: 10 residues. The CDR3 DNA reads TGTGCCAGCAGAGACAGGGACTACACCTTC. It translates to CASRDRDYTF.

The chain couples TRBV11-3 to TRBJ1-3; D is unresolved. Germline CDR1 is SGHNT and CDR2 is YENEEA. This CDR3 has 15 residues. Trimming cost V 5 bases and J 1 base, with 12 bases left between them. The CDR3 loop is CASSPPLCSGNTIYF. The CDR3 DNA reads as TGTGCCAGCAGCCCCCCGTTGTGTTCTGGAAACACCATATATTTT.

DNA of the CDR3: TGTGCCAGCAGCCTCCGAGGGCTAGCGGGACTATACAATGAGCAGTTCTTC. Amino acid sequence: CASSLRGLAGLYNEQFF. The gene calls are TRBV9 and TRBJ2-1; 9 bases match TRBD2. Losses at the gene ends were 4 bases for V and 4 bases for J; bases not matched to a gene: 12. The CDR3 contains 17 residues. Germline V gene lookup returns CDR1 SGDLS and CDR2 YYNGEE.

The V gene is TRBV4-1, the J gene TRBJ1-1; TRBD1 matches 7 bases. The germline gives CDR1 MGHRA, CDR2 YSYEKL. CDR3 size: 15 residues. The ends lost 3 bases at V and 5 bases at J; junction bases unmatched: 9. This CDR3 reads CASSHWTGGKTEAFF. The CDR3 coding sequence is TGCGCCAGCAGCCATTGGACAGGAGGGAAAACTGAAGCTTTCTTT.

This chain links TRBV7-9 with TRBJ2-7; tentative D call: TRBD1 (6 bases). V was shortened by 5 bases and J by 1 base, with 18 bases between the two germline ends. Looked up from germline, CDR1 is SEHNR and CDR2 is FQNEAQ (reference sequence). This CDR3 comprises 16 residues. CDR3 nucleotide sequence: TGTGCCAGCAGCCTTATCGGGCAGGGGATATCCTACGAGCAGTACTTC. Translating gives CASSLIGQGISYEQYF.

The chain joins TRBV28 to TRBJ1-1, with TRBD1 matching 9 bases. The CDR3 is made up of 16 amino acids. J gave up 6 bases and V 1 base, and 9 bases lay outside the gene matches. From germline, CDR1 is MDHEN and CDR2 SYDVKM. In DNA form, the CDR3 reads TGTGCCAGCAGTTTATTACGGGACAGGGTGCATGCTGAAGCTTTCTTT. Translated, it gives CASSLLRDRVHAEAFF.

V usage is TRBV11-2 and J usage is TRBJ2-7; D not resolved. The CDR3 length is 13 residues. V was cut by 0 bases and J by 2 bases, with 5 bases left in between. Germline V lookup: CDR1 SGHAT, CDR2 FQNNGV. The CDR3 is CASSLDMTYEQYF. The DNA of the CDR3 is TGTGCCAGCAGCTTAGATATGACCTACGAGCAGTACTTC.